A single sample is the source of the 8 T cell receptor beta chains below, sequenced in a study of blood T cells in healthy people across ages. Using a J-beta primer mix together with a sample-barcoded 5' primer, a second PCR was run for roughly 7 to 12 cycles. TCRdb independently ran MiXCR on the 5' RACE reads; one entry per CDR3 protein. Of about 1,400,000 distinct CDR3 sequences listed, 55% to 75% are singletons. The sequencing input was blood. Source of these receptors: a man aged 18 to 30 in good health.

In nucleotides, the CDR3 is TGTGCCAGCAGTTTAGGACAGTCGTTCGCTAAAGCTTTCTTT. The encoded protein is CASSLGQSFAKAFF. The J gene is TRBJ1-1, the V gene TRBV27, with D possibly matching TRBD1 (6 bases). V was trimmed by 2 bases and J by 9 bases, leaving 16 bases between them. The CDR3 is 14 residues long. The germline V gene encodes CDR1 MNHEY and CDR2 SMNVEV (reference sequence).

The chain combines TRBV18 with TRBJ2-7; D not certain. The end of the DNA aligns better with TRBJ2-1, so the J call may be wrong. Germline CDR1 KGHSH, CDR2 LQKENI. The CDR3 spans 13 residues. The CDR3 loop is CASSPATGNEQFF. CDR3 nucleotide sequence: TGTGCCAGCTCACCAGCGACTGGAAATGAGCAGTTCTTC.

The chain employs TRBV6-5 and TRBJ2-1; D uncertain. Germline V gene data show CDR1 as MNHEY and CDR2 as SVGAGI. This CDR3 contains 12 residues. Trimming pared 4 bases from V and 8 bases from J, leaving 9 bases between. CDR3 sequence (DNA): TGTGCCAGCAGTTCTAGTATCGATGAGCAGTTCTTC. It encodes CASSSSIDEQFF.

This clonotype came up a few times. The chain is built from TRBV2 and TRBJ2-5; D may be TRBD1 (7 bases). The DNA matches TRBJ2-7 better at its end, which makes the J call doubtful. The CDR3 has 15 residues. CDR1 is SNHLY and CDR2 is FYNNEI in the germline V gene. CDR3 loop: CASSEGSGGTSEQYF. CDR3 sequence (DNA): TGTGCCAGCAGTGAAGGGTCAGGGGGGACCTCCGAGCAGTACTTC.

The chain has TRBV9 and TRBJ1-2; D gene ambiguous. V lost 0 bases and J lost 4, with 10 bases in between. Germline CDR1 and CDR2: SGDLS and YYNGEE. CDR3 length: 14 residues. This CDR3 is CASSVEGLPYGYTF. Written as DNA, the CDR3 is TGTGCCAGCAGCGTAGAAGGCCTGCCCTATGGCTACACCTTC. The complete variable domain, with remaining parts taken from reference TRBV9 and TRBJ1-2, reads DSGVTQTPKHLITATGQRVTLRCSPRSGDLSVYWYQQSLDQGLQFLIQYYNGEERAKGNILERFSAQQFPDLHSELNLSSLELGDSALYFCASSVEGLPYGYTFGSGTRLTVV.

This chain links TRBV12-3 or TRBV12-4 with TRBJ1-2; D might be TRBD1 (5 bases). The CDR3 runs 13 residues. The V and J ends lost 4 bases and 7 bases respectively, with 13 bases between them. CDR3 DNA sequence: TGTGCCAGCAGTTGCGGGCAGGGTATTGGCTACACCTTC. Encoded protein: CASSCGQGIGYTF.

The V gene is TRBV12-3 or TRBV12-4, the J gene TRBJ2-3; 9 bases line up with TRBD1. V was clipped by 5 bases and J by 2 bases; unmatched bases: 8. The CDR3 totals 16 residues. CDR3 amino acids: CASSHPGQGPTDTQYF. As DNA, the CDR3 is TGTGCCAGCAGTCACCCGGGACAGGGACCCACAGATACGCAGTATTTT.

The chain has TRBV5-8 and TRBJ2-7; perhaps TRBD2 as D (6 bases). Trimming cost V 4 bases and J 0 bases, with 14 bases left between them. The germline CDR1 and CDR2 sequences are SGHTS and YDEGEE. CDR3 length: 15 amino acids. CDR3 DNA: TGTGCCAGCAGCGATCGACCTAGCGTCTCCTACGAGCAGTACTTC. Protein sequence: CASSDRPSVSYEQYF. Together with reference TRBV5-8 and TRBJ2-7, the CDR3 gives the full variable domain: EAGVTQSPTHLIKTRGQQATLRCSPISGHTSVYWYQQALGLGLQFLLWYDEGEERNRGNFPPRFSGRQFPNYSSELNVNALELEDSALYLCASSDRPSVSYEQYFGPGTRLTVT.